The entry that follows covers one T cell receptor (beta chain) sequence. Its target is not known. The CDR3 loop spans 17 amino acids. The V end was cut by 4 bases, the J end by 2 bases, with 19 bases between. Germline CDR1 reads LGHNA; CDR2 reads YSLEER. One entry per CDR3 protein results from TCRdb running MiXCR on the 5' RACE reads. The table shows a few hundred thousand distinct CDR3 sequences, with less than 20% occurring only once. The sample is drawn from a study of T cells after yellow fever vaccination. Study-wide results and caveats: Abundant bulk-derived clonotypes could contaminate FACS-sorted repertoires.

The specimen was PBMCs, collected about 5 days after the first yellow fever vaccination. The chain carries TRBV4-3 and TRBJ2-3, with a weak D call TRBD1 (6 bases). The receptor was isolated from a man between 18 and 29 years old who received the YFV17D yellow fever vaccine. Here the CDR3 DNA reads TGCGCCAGCAGCCTTCGACACAGGGCCTTATTCACAGATACGCAGTATTTT. This gives the protein CASSLRHRALFTDTQYF.